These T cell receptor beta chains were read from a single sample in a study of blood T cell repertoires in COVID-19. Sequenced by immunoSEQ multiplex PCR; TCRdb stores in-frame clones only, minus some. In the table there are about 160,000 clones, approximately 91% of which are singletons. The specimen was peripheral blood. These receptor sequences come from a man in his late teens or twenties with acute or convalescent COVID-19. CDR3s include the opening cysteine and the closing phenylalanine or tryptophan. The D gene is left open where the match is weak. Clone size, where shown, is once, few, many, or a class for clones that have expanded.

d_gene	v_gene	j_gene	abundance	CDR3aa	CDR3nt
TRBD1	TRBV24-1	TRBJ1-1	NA	CATSDAGTADIAFF	TGTGCCACCAGTGACGCTGGGACAGCGGACATCGCTTTCTTT
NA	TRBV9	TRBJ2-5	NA	CASSVAGWGFGETQYF	TGTGCCAGCAGCGTAGCTGGGTGGGGCTTCGGGGAGACCCAGTACTTC
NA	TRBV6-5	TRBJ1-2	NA	CASSFHAKDSTPYTF	TGTGCCAGCAGTTTCCATGCCAAGGACAGTACTCCTTACACCTTC
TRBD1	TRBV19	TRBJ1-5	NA	CASSIPWGDRGQPQHF	TGTGCCAGTAGTATCCCTTGGGGAGACAGGGGCCAGCCCCAGCATTTT
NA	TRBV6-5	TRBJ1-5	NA	CASTGAEGPSGPQHF	TGTGCCAGCACAGGGGCGGAAGGGCCCTCCGGGCCCCAGCATTTT
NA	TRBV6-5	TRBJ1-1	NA	CASRKRTERYTEAFF	TGTGCCAGCCGAAAAAGGACAGAAAGGTACACTGAAGCTTTCTTT
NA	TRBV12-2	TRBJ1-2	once	CASRQPTGNYGYTF	TGTGCAAGTCGCCAGCCTACAGGGAACTATGGCTACACCTTC
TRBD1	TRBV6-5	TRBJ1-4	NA	CASSRGRGEKLFF	TGTGCCAGCAGCAGGGGGCGCGGTGAAAAACTGTTTTTT
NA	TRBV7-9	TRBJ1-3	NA	CASSAGTTGNTIYF	TGTGCCAGCAGCGCCGGGACAACTGGAAACACCATATATTTT
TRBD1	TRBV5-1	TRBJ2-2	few	CASSWGQGYTGELFF	TGCGCCAGCAGCTGGGGACAGGGATACACCGGGGAGCTGTTTTTT
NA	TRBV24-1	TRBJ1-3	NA	CATSSGVMDSGNTIYF	TGTGCCACCAGTTCAGGGGTTATGGATTCTGGAAACACCATATATTTT
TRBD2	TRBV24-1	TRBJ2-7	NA	CATSLSGESYEQYF	TGTGCCACAAGCCTTAGCGGGGAATCCTACGAGCAGTACTTC
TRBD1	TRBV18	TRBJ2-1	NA	CASSDRGQGNEQFF	TGTGCCAGCTCCGACAGGGGGCAAGGCAATGAGCAGTTCTTC
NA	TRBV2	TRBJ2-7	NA	CASSWQGGENEQYF	TGTGCCAGCAGTTGGCAGGGGGGAGAGAACGAGCAGTACTTC
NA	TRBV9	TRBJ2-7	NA	CASSVAHRAEQYF	TGTGCCAGCAGCGTAGCTCACAGAGCCGAGCAGTACTTC
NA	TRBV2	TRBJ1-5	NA	CASSEALRRRGNQPQHF	TGTGCCAGCAGTGAAGCGCTTCGTCGGAGGGGCAATCAGCCCCAGCATTTT
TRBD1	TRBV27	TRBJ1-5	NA	CATRDRLLSNQPQHF	TGTGCCACCCGGGACAGACTCCTTAGCAATCAGCCCCAGCATTTT
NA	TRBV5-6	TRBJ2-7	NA	CASSLWDIPPNYEQYF	TGTGCCAGCAGCTTGTGGGACATCCCACCAAACTACGAGCAGTACTTC
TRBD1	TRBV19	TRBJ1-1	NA	CASKPDRGLNTEAFF	TGTGCCAGTAAACCCGACAGGGGCTTGAACACTGAAGCTTTCTTT
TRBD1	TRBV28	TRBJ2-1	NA	CASSPGTGPYNEQFF	TGTGCCAGCAGCCCCGGGACAGGGCCCTACAATGAGCAGTTCTTC
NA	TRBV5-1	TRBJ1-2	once	CASSLYPTGTNYGYTF	TGCGCCAGCAGCTTGTATCCTACCGGGACTAACTATGGCTACACCTTC
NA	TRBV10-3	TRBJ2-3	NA	CAFWDCTDTQYF	TGTGCCTTCTGGGACTGCACAGATACGCAGTATTTT
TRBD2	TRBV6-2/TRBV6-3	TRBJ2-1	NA	CASSFRLAGVPIEQFF	TGTGCCAGCAGTTTTAGACTAGCGGGAGTACCGATTGAGCAGTTCTTC
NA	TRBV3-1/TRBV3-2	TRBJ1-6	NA	CASSPHRGGNSPLHF	TGTGCCAGCAGCCCGCACCGGGGTGGTAATTCACCCCTCCACTTT
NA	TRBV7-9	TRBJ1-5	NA	CASSLDMGGRSNQPQHF	TGTGCCAGCAGCTTAGATATGGGGGGTAGGAGCAATCAGCCCCAGCATTTT